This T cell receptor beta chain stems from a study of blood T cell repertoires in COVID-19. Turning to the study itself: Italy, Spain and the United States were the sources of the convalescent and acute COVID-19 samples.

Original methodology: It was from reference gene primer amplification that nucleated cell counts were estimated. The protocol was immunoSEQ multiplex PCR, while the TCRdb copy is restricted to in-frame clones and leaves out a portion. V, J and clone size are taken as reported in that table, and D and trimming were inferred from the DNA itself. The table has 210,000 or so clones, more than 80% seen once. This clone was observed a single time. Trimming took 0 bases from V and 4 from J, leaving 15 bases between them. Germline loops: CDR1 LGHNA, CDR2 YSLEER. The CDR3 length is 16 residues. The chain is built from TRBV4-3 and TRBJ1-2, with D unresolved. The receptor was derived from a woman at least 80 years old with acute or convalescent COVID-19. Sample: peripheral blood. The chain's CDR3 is CASSQDWLGGLYGYTF. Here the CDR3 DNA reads TGCGCCAGCAGCCAAGACTGGTTGGGTGGGCTCTATGGCTACACCTTC.